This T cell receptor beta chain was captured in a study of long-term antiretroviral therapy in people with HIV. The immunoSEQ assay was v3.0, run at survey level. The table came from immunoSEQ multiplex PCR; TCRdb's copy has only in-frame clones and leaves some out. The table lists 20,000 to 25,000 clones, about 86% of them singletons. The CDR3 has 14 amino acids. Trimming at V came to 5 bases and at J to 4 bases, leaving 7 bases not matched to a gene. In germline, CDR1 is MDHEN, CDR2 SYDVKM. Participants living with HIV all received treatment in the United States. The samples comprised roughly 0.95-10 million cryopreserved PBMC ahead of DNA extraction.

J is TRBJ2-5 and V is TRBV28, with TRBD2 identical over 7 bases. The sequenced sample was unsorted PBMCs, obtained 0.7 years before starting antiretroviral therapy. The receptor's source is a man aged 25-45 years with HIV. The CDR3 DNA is TGTGCCAGCAGTCGGACTAGTTCCCCAGAGACCCAGTACTTC. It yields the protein CASSRTSSPETQYF.